This TCR beta chain was retrieved from a study of blood T cells in healthy people across ages. Points from the study as a whole: Per-million-T-cell TCR beta diversity fell roughly linearly with age.

This clonotype was detected many times. The antigen is unknown. RNA extraction gave at least 5.5 micrograms of total RNA per sample. Through a sample-barcoded 5' primer and a J-beta primer mix, a second PCR was run for roughly 7 to 11 cycles. TCRdb passed the 5' RACE reads through MiXCR, listing each CDR3 protein once. The sample holds about 1.5 million distinct CDR3 sequences, 40% to 45% seen once. Input material: blood. This receptor was obtained from a woman between 18 and 29 years old in good health.

Written as DNA, the CDR3 is TGTGCCAGCAGTTACTCACGGGGGTCCGAGCAGTACTTC. Amino acid sequence: CASSYSRGSEQYF. The chain is built from TRBV6-5 and TRBJ2-7; tentative D call: TRBD2 (6 bases). Trimming removed 0 bases from V and 6 bases from J, with 9 bases in between. Germline CDR1 reads MNHEY; CDR2 reads SVGAGI. The CDR3 runs 13 residues.